This T cell receptor (beta chain) was captured in a study of blood T cell repertoires in COVID-19. This clone occurred once. The V gene's germline CDR1 is SGHTS and CDR2 YDEGEE. With 0 bases removed from V and 8 bases from J, the gap between germline ends came to 11 bases. The CDR3 is made up of 13 amino acids. Per the study methods: Scientists estimated how many nucleated cells there were by amplifying reference gene primers. Measured with immunoSEQ multiplex PCR; TCRdb has only the in-frame clones, and not every one. D and trimming were read from the DNA, whereas the V and J calls and clone size are those reported in that table. Seen here are over 150,000 clones, roughly 90% observed once, and the top ten hold 2% to 2.5%.

The chain recombines TRBV5-8 with TRBJ1-2, with unresolved D. The receptor was isolated from a woman between 25 and 40 years old who had recovered from COVID-19. Sequencing was carried out using PBMCs or T cells enriched from blood (not recorded which). The DNA of the CDR3 is TGTGCCAGCAGCTTGGGAGATGTCAGGGGCTACACCTTC. It yields the protein CASSLGDVRGYTF.